This T cell receptor beta chain stems from a study of T cell repertoires in cytomegalovirus infection. V was trimmed by 3 bases and J by 4 bases, leaving 16 bases between them. CDR1 and CDR2 from the germline V gene are SEHNR and FQNEAQ (reference sequence). The CDR3 totals 16 residues. TCRdb reprocessed the reads with MiXCR, giving one entry per CDR3 protein. The data show around 210,000 distinct CDR3 sequences, roughly 6.5% seen once. This clonotype was counted at least ten times. Sequenced: PBMCs. This TCR came from a human donor in good health (CMV status not recorded). Some clones in this sample may be carry-over from other donors' samples. V usage is TRBV7-9 and J usage is TRBJ1-5; no reliable D call. The DNA for the CDR3 is TGTGCCAGCAGCTTTGGCGGACGGTGGGGAAATCAGCCCCAGCATTTT. It yields the protein CASSFGGRWGNQPQHF. The full variable domain, rest sourced from reference TRBV7-9 and TRBJ1-5, is DTGVSQNPRHKITKRGQNVTFRCDPISEHNRLYWYRQTLGQGPEFLTYFQNEAQLEKSRLLSDRFSAERPKGSFSTLEIQRTEQGDSAMYLCASSFGGRWGNQPQHFGDGTRLSIL.